Below, one T cell receptor (beta chain) is given with its context. What it binds is unknown. This sample stems from a study of response to subunit inactivated influenza vaccine. Trimming at V came to 4 bases and at J to 8 bases, leaving 1 base not matched to a gene. CDR3 length equals 12 residues. Germline CDR1 and CDR2: SGHKS and YYEKEE (reference sequence). TCRdb reprocessed the RT-PCR reads via MiXCR and lists one record per CDR3 protein. The sample has about 500,000 distinct CDR3 sequences; more than 15% are singletons. General observations from the study: Few new T cells, the authors suggested, are recruited by each seasonal influenza vaccination.

V usage is TRBV5-5 and J usage is TRBJ1-4, with 8 bases lining up with TRBD1. Source: CD4+ T cells sorted from PBMCs, taken around 25 months after vaccination. This TCR was recovered from a man between 50 and 69 years old who received an inactivated influenza vaccine. The CDR3 loop reads CASSRTGEKLFF. CDR3 DNA: TGTGCCAGCAGCAGGACAGGGGAAAAACTGTTTTTT. The whole variable domain, filled in from reference TRBV5-5 and TRBJ1-4, reads DAGVTQSPTHLIKTRGQQVTLRCSPISGHKSVSWYQQVLGQGPQFIFQYYEKEERGRGNFPDRFSARQFPNYSSELNVNALLLGDSALYLCASSRTGEKLFFGSGTQLSVL.